The rows below give T cell receptor beta chains drawn from one sample of a study of blood T cell repertoires in COVID-19. Sequenced by immunoSEQ multiplex PCR; TCRdb stores in-frame clones only, minus some. The sample contains around 76,000 clones, 75% to 90% of which appear only once. Material: peripheral blood. Receptors originate from a man older than 75 with acute or convalescent COVID-19. Both conserved end residues are part of each CDR3.

TRBV11-2	CASSSTTTGPGGYTF
TRBV7-2	CASSLANDRGRHF
TRBV7-3	CASSLGAGGGKNTEAFF
TRBV3-1/TRBV3-2	CASSHVDFQFF
TRBV5-1	CASSLQSISSGANVLTF
TRBV28	CASSSALGGLAGEVAKNIQYF
TRBV7-2	CASSLGGGRITDTQYF
TRBV11-3	CASSSGTGELFF
TRBV19	CASSIVGSQGVHTEAFF
TRBV5-4	CASSSWTSGGTSYNEQFF
TRBV7-7	CASSLGSRGNTDTQYF
TRBV2	CASREGRYEQYF
TRBV19	CASSITGSETQYF
TRBV19	CATDRTSGRNEQFF
TRBV18	CASSPGLAGFDTQYF
TRBV28	CAIITSGSIHEQYF
TRBV5-1	CASSSVGGPNTGELFF
TRBV27	CASSFWLTGRSNVLTF
TRBV18	CASSPRRDRENSPLHF
TRBV10-3	CAGTDRVGTEAFF
TRBV5-1	CASSLGTGVADTEAFF
TRBV2	CASRLPGQGEVNSPLHF
TRBV6-2/TRBV6-3	CASSYSTVSYGYTF
TRBV30	CAWELLDITGELFF
TRBV9	CASSVGTGAGNEKLFF
TRBV5-6	CASSFRQGNEKLFF
TRBV28	CASSLSAGREKLFF
TRBV19	CASSATGKRGGNQPQHF
TRBV27	CASSPGQGNEKLFF
TRBV24-1	CATSDFTRASDTQYF
TRBV7-9	CASRRTGSYEQYF
TRBV19	CASSIVELNQPQHF
TRBV24-1	CATSDLGAGEETQYF
TRBV6-5	CASRDMGRNEQFF
TRBV28	CASLQTGGRDSPLHF
TRBV3-1/TRBV3-2	CASSQTEAGATGYTF
TRBV7-2	CASSLDRGRIETQYF
TRBV7-2	CASSLVREGYGYTF
TRBV27	CASSLFSSGDTEAFF
TRBV28	CASSSPVGGNEKLFF
TRBV28	CASSRGTGVGYEQYF
TRBV11-2	CASSPGQGGETQYF
TRBV5-1	CASSPMGQGAEAFF
TRBV5-1	CASSLARNEQYF
TRBV27	CASRIFADTHLGTQYF
TRBV3-1/TRBV3-2	CASCRASTDTQYF
TRBV12-5	CASGGDSNTGELFF
TRBV10-3	CAISEIGSGRGEQFF
TRBV5-6	CASSDDSTVYEQYF
TRBV28	CASSLSSHRGEKLFF
TRBV11-2	CASSFIRGAETQYF
TRBV4-2	CASSRTGTGGAGGEEKLFF
TRBV7-7	CASSLEREWGETQYF
TRBV7-9	CASSPSLAGGTDTQYF
TRBV21-1	CASSKEEVAGGYNEQFF
TRBV7-2	CASSLLGLGRSSYNSPLHF
TRBV19	CASSIDGQVSGNTIYF
TRBV7-2	CASSPTGLGSPLHF